The clone carrying this TCR beta chain was found many times. Its matching antigen is unknown. This specimen comes from a study of CD8 T cells in ankylosing spondylitis. Whole-study findings and limits: Reported data indicate significant enrichment of disease-linked clones within matched ankylosing spondylitis synovial fluid. Some of these motif variants have turned up before, in reports on reactive arthritis synovial fluid and blood. Clones linked to the disease showed a CD8+ phenotype. They occurred at relatively low frequencies in peripheral blood.

Via MiXCR, TCRdb re-called the 5' RACE reads, giving one row per CDR3 protein. The sample carries approximately 90,000 distinct CDR3 sequences, about 8.5% recorded once. V lost 0 bases to trimming and J lost 6 bases, with 7 bases between them. Germline loops: CDR1 LNHNV, CDR2 YYDKDF (reference sequence). The CDR3 length is 13 residues. V and J are TRBV15 and TRBJ2-3; TRBD2 is a possible D gene (6 bases). The TCR was taken from a male donor with ankylosing spondylitis or in good health (not recorded which). Sequencing was carried out using blood, either unsorted or a sorted T cell fraction (not recorded which). The CDR3 bases are TGTGCCACCAGCAGAGAAGGGAGGGATACGCAGTATTTT. Translated, it gives CATSREGRDTQYF.